The rows below give T cell receptor beta chains drawn from one sample of a study of OX40 agonist ivuxolimab in advanced cancers. Clones were sequenced by immunoSEQ multiplex PCR, and TCRdb holds only the in-frame ones, with some missing. Among tens of thousands of clones listed, about 85% were seen once. Here the sequenced sample was CD4+ or CD8+ T cells sorted from blood, taken in a trial of the OX40 agonist ivuxolimab. The receptors derive from an adult with an advanced solid tumor such as melanoma, head and neck, liver or kidney cancer. Both conserved end residues are trimmed from each CDR3. D genes are given only for firm matches.

D gene: -; J gene: TRBJ2-7; V gene: TRBV6-1; CDR3 protein: ASSGRTTEHEQY
D gene: TRBD1; J gene: TRBJ2-7; V gene: TRBV6-1; CDR3 protein: ASSVATGTYEQY
D gene: -; J gene: TRBJ1-2; V gene: TRBV5-6; CDR3 protein: ASSLDKNGYT
D gene: -; J gene: TRBJ2-2; V gene: TRBV4-2; CDR3 protein: ASSQGQSGPGELF
D gene: -; J gene: TRBJ2-5; V gene: TRBV30; CDR3 protein: AWSVHETRETQY
D gene: TRBD2; J gene: TRBJ2-5; V gene: TRBV7-3; CDR3 protein: ASSLQGGVETQY
D gene: -; J gene: TRBJ2-2; V gene: TRBV5-4; CDR3 protein: ASSPTPPPSNTGELF
D gene: -; J gene: TRBJ1-3; V gene: TRBV6-6; CDR3 protein: ASSYFVVGGNTIY
D gene: -; J gene: TRBJ1-3; V gene: TRBV9; CDR3 protein: ASSSTPGGISGNTIY
D gene: TRBD2; J gene: TRBJ2-5; V gene: TRBV6-1; CDR3 protein: ASLAGVETQY
D gene: TRBD2; J gene: TRBJ2-2; V gene: TRBV4-1; CDR3 protein: ASSRDRTSGGELF
D gene: TRBD2; J gene: TRBJ2-1; V gene: TRBV18; CDR3 protein: ASSPRGLAGGNEQF
D gene: -; J gene: TRBJ1-5; V gene: TRBV4-1; CDR3 protein: ASQNRVGDQPQH
D gene: -; J gene: TRBJ2-7; V gene: TRBV21-1; CDR3 protein: ASIPPGQGAYEQY
D gene: TRBD1; J gene: TRBJ2-5; V gene: TRBV6-1; CDR3 protein: ASSPGQLQETQY
D gene: -; J gene: TRBJ2-5; V gene: TRBV29-1; CDR3 protein: SVVTGIGVETQY
D gene: TRBD1; J gene: TRBJ2-3; V gene: TRBV7-3; CDR3 protein: ASSSRQGATDTQY